This T cell receptor beta chain was retrieved from a study of vaccination effects on CD4 cells after COVID-19. Overall study context: ViraFEST assay sequencing came after antigen-specific CD4+ T cells were expanded with viral peptide pools. Two convalescent donors provided samples 16 days and one week before vaccination. Study-wide results and limits: Both infection-induced and vaccine-induced clones contracted markedly at late post-vaccination timepoints.

The V gene lost 1 base and the J gene lost 2 bases, with 10 bases spanning the gap. This CDR3 is built from 15 residues. Germline V gene lookup returns CDR1 SEHNR and CDR2 FQNEAQ (reference sequence). Sequencing was performed with immunoSEQ multiplex PCR; in TCRdb, only in-frame clones are kept and a portion is missing. In the table there are 40,000 to 55,000 clones, about 70% of which are singletons. Note on this clone: Antigen unknown.

Following 10 days of culture, CD4+ T cells were isolated. This person's SARS-CoV-2 infection, confirmed by PCR, occurred between March and December 2020. The sample consisted of CD4+ T cells from PBMCs cultured without peptide, taken before COVID-19 vaccination. This clonotype was obtained from a human donor who had a prior SARS-CoV-2 infection. This chain joins TRBV7-9 and TRBJ2-3; TRBD1 or TRBD2 may be the D gene (5 bases each). The CDR3 DNA reads TGTGCCAGCAGCTTAGGGGGACCGATCACAGATACGCAGTATTTT. The encoded protein is CASSLGGPITDTQYF.